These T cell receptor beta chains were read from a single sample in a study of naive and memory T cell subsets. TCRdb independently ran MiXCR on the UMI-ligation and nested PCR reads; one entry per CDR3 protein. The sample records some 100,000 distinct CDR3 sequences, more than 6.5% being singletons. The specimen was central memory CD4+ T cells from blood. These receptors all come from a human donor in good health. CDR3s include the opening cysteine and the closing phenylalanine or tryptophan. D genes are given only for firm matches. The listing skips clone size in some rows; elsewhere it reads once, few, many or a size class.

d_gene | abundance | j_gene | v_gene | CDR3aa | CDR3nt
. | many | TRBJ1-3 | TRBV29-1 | CSVDGQENTIYF | TGCAGCGTTGATGGCCAGGAAAACACCATATATTTT
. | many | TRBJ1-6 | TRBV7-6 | CASSFGQANSPLHF | TGTGCCAGCAGCTTCGGGCAGGCGAATTCACCCCTCCACTTT
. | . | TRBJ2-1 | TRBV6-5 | CASSYCPGEGDYNEQFF | TGTGCCAGCAGTTACTGTCCGGGAGAGGGTGACTACAATGAGCAGTTCTTC
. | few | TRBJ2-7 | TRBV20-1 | CSAASWGQAGSYEQYF | TGCAGTGCTGCCTCCTGGGGTCAGGCGGGCTCCTACGAGCAGTACTTC
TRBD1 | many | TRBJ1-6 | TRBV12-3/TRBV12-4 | CASSFRDSRNSPLHF | TGTGCCAGCAGCTTTAGGGACAGTCGGAATTCACCCCTCCACTTT
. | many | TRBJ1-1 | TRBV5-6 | CASSGPPMNTEAFF | TGTGCCAGCAGCGGACCCCCCATGAACACTGAAGCTTTCTTT
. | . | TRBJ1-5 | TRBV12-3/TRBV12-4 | CASRQQEISNQPQHF | TGTGCCAGCAGACAACAGGAGATTAGCAATCAGCCCCAGCATTTT
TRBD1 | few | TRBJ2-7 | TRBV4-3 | CASRQDRGLYEQYF | TGCGCCAGCAGACAGGACAGGGGGCTGTACGAGCAGTACTTC
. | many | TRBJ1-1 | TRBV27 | CASRPWRPDTEAFF | TGTGCCAGCAGGCCATGGAGGCCTGACACTGAAGCTTTCTTT
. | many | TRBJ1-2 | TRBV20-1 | CSARDGRIYGYTF | TGCAGTGCTAGAGATGGGAGGATCTATGGCTACACCTTC
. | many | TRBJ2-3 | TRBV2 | CASSRTISTDTQYF | TGTGCCAGCAGTCGGACTATAAGCACAGATACGCAGTATTTT
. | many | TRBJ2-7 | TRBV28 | CASIIGGSSYEQYF | TGTGCCAGCATTATAGGGGGTAGCTCCTACGAGCAGTACTTC
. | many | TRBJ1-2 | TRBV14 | CASSQVNRANYGYTF | TGTGCCAGCAGCCAAGTAAACAGGGCTAACTATGGCTACACCTTC
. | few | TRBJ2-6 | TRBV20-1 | CSARVGVGANSGANVLTF | TGCAGTGCTAGAGTCGGGGTTGGCGCGAATTCTGGGGCCAACGTCCTGACTTTC
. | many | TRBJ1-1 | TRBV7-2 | CASSSSTGFTEAFF | TGTGCCAGCAGCTCATCAACAGGGTTCACTGAAGCTTTCTTT
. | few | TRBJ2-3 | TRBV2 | CASENRHVDTQYF | TGTGCCAGCGAGAACAGGCATGTAGATACGCAGTATTTT
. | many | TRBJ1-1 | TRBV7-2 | CASSPDRGGNTEAFF | TGTGCCAGCAGCCCCGATAGGGGGGGAAACACTGAAGCTTTCTTT
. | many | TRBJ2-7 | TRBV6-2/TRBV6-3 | CASSTTQAGGWYEQYF | TGTGCCAGCAGCACCACTCAAGCGGGTGGTTGGTACGAGCAGTACTTC
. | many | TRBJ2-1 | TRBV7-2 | CASSHDGTSYNEQFF | TGTGCCAGCAGCCACGACGGAACCTCCTACAATGAGCAGTTCTTC
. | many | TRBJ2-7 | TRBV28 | CACTTVSAYEQYF | TGTGCCTGTACGACAGTTTCTGCCTACGAGCAGTACTTC
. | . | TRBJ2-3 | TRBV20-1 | CSARYRDTDTQYF | TGCAGTGCTAGATACAGGGACACAGATACGCAGTATTTT
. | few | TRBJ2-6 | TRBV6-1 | CASSGSLFSGANVLTF | TGTGCCAGCAGTGGGTCCCTATTCTCTGGGGCCAACGTCCTGACTTTC
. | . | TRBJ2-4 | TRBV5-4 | CASSQGGGLKNIQYF | TGTGCCAGCAGCCAAGGTGGGGGGCTAAAAAACATTCAGTACTTC
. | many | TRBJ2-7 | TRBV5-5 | CASSLVGSVRSYEQYF | TGTGCCAGCAGCTTGGTCGGGAGTGTTAGGTCCTACGAGCAGTACTTC
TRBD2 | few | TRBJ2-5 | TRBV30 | CACTGTSGGRGETQYF | TGTGCCTGCACGGGGACTAGCGGGGGGCGGGGAGAGACCCAGTACTTC
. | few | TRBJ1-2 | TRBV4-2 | CASSQDRGSGYTF | TGTGCCAGCAGCCAAGACAGGGGCAGCGGCTACACCTTC
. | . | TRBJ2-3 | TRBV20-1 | CSAMAAASGTDTQYF | TGCAGTGCAATGGCAGCGGCTTCAGGCACAGATACGCAGTATTTT
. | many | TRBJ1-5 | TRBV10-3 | CAISEGVAGNNQPQHF | TGTGCCATCAGTGAGGGGGTGGCGGGGAACAATCAGCCCCAGCATTTT
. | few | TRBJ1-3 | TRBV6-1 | CASSEAGVFGNTIYF | TGTGCCAGCAGTGAAGCAGGGGTTTTTGGAAACACCATATATTTT
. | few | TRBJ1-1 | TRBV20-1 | CSAREGGARTEAFF | TGCAGTGCTAGGGAAGGGGGGGCTAGGACTGAAGCTTTCTTT
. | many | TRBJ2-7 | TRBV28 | CASTPDGYEQYF | TGTGCCAGCACCCCGGACGGCTACGAGCAGTACTTC
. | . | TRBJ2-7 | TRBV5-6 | CASRNRGLAGLSYEQYF | TGTGCCAGCAGGAACAGGGGTCTAGCGGGCCTATCCTACGAGCAGTACTTC